This TCR beta chain was profiled in a study of blood T cell repertoires in COVID-19. At the level of the study: PBMCs, B-cell-depleted T cells, or T cells were the source of the cDNA or gDNA that made up the material.

A note on this clone: This sample includes further DNA sequences coding for the same CDR3.

Profiling relied on immunoSEQ multiplex PCR, and the TCRdb table lists in-frame clones only, not all of them. The sample gives approximately 270,000 clones, 87% of which show up once; 3% to 3.5% is in the top ten. The sample comprised peripheral blood. This sequence was found in a man younger than 35 with active or convalescent COVID-19.

The CDR3 sequence is CASSLQGSGNYGYTF. The DNA of the CDR3 is TGTGCCAGCAGCCTACAGGGGTCGGGCAACTATGGCTACACCTTC. The chain joins TRBV7-2 to TRBJ1-2, with 7 bases identical to TRBD1. The V and J ends lost 5 bases and 2 bases, in that order; junction bases with no gene match: 8. The CDR3 length is 15 residues. CDR1 and CDR2 (germline): SGHTA, FQGNSA. The full variable domain, completed using reference TRBV7-2 and TRBJ1-2, is GAGVSQSPSNKVTEKGKDVELRCDPISGHTALYWYRQSLGQGLEFLIYFQGNSAPDKSGLPSDRFSAERTGGSVSTLTIQRTQQEDSAVYLCASSLQGSGNYGYTFGSGTRLTVV.